The T cell receptor beta chain described here comes from a study of T cell responses to AZD1222 COVID-19 vaccine. Sequenced by immunoSEQ multiplex PCR; TCRdb stores in-frame clones only, minus some. This table has 55,000 to 85,000 clones, about four fifths appearing once. This CDR3 spans 13 amino acids. The V end lost 0 bases, the J end lost 8 bases, and 11 bases lay between the germline ends. Germline CDR1 SGHNT, CDR2 YYREEE (reference sequence). Material: peripheral blood, obtained on day 0 of AZD1222 vaccination. The chain has TRBV5-4 and TRBJ1-2, with D perhaps TRBD1 (5 bases). The TCR sequence derives from an adult in good health. The CDR3 nucleotides read TGTGCCAGCAGCTTGGGACAGCTTGGAGGCTACACCTTC. Protein: CASSLGQLGGYTF.